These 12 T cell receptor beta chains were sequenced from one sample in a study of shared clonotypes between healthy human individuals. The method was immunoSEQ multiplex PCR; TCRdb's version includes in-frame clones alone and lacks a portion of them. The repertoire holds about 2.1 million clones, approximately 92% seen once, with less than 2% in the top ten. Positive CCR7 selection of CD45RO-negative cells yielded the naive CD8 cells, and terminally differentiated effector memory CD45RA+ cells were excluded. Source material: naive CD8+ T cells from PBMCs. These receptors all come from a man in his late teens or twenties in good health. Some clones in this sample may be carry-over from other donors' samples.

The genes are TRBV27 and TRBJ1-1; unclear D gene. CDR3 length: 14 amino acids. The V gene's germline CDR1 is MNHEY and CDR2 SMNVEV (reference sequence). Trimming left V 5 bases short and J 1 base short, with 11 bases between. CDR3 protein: CASSAVGWNTEAFF. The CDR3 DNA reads TGTGCCAGCAGTGCTGTTGGGTGGAACACTGAAGCTTTCTTT.

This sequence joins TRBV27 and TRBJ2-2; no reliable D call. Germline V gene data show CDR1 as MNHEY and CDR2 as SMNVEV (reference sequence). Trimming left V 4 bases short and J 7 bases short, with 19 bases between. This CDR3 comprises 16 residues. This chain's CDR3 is CASSSRASRQVGELFF. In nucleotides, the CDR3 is TGTGCCAGCAGTTCTCGGGCTAGTCGGCAGGTCGGGGAGCTGTTTTTT.

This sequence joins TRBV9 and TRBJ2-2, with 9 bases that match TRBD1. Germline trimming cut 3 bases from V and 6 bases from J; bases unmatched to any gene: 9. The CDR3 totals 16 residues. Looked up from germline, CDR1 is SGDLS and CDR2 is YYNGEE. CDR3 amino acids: CASSGRTGEGAGELFF. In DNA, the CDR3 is TGTGCCAGCAGCGGAAGGACAGGGGAGGGTGCCGGGGAGCTGTTTTTT.

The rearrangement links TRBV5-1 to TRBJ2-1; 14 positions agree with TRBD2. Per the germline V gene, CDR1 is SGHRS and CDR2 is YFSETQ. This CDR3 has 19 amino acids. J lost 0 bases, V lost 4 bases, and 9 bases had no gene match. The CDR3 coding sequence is TGCGCCAGCAGCCCTGGACTAGCGGGAGGTTGGAGCTCCTACAATGAGCAGTTCTTC. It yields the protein CASSPGLAGGWSSYNEQFF.

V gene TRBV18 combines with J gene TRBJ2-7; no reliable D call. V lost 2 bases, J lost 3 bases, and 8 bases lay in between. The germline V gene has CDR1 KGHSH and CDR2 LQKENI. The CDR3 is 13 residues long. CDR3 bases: TGTGCCAGCTCACCATCTCTTGGCTACGAGCAGTACTTC. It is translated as CASSPSLGYEQYF.

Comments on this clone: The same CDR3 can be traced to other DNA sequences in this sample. CDR3 DNA: TGTGCCAGCAGCTCTAGACTAGCGGGAGTCTACGAGCAGTACTTC. Residues: CASSSRLAGVYEQYF. V usage is TRBV7-9 and J usage is TRBJ2-7; the match to TRBD2 covers 12 bases. V dropped 4 bases and J dropped 3; count of bases not matched to a gene: 4. Per germline, CDR1 SEHNR and CDR2 FQNEAQ (reference sequence). The CDR3 is made up of 15 amino acids.

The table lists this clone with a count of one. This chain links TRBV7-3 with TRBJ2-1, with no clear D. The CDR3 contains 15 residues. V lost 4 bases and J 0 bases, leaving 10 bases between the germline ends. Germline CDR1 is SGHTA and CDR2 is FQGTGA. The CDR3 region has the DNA TGTGCCAGCAGCTCGGACCTGAGCTCCTACAATGAGCAGTTCTTC. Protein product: CASSSDLSSYNEQFF.

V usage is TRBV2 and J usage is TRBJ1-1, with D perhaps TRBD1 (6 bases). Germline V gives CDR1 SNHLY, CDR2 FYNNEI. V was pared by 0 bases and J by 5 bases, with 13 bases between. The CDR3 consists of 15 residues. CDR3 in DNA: TGTGCCAGCAGTGAAGCCGAAACAGGGCCGACTGAAGCTTTCTTT. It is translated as CASSEAETGPTEAFF.

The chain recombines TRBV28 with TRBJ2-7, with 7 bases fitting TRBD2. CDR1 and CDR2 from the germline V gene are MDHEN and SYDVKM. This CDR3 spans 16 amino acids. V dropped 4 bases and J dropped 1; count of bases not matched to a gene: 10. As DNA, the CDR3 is TGTGCCAGCAGTTATCAAACGGGAGGTATGTCCTACGAGCAGTACTTC. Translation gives CASSYQTGGMSYEQYF.

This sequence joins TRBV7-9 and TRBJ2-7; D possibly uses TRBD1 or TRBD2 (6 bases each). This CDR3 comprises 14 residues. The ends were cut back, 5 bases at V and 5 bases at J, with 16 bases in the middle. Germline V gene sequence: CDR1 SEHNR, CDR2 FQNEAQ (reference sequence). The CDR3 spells CASSRGQGLDEQYF. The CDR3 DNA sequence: TGTGCCAGCAGCCGGGGGCAGGGTTTGGACGAGCAGTACTTC.

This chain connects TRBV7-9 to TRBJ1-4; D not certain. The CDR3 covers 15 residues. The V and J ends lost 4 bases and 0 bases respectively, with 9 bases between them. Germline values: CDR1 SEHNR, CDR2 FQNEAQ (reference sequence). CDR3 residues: CASSSSVSTNEKLFF. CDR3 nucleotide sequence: TGTGCCAGCAGCTCCAGCGTTTCAACTAATGAAAAACTGTTTTTT.

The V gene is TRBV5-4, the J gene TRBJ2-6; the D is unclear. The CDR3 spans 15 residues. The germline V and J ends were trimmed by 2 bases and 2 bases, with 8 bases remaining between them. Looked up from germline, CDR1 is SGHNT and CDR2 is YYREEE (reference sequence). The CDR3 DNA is TGTGCCAGCAGCTTAACGGTAGCTGGGGCCAACGTCCTGACTTTC. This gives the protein CASSLTVAGANVLTF.